Here is one T cell receptor (beta chain) with its context. The data were taken from a study of T cell changes during pregnancy in multiple sclerosis. From germline, CDR1 is SEHNR and CDR2 FQNEAQ (reference sequence). CDR3 size: 15 residues. Trimming stripped 5 bases from V and 0 bases from J, with 13 bases between. Clones were sequenced by immunoSEQ multiplex PCR, and TCRdb holds only the in-frame ones, with some missing. The sample has approximately 70,000 clones; 91% are singletons. J is TRBJ2-5 and V is TRBV7-9; weak D call: TRBD1 (6 bases). The clonotype was recovered from a female donor in good health, enrolled as a control in a pregnancy study. This specimen was peripheral blood, taken in the third trimester of pregnancy. CDR3 region: CASSLRGFYQETQYF. The CDR3 DNA sequence: TGTGCCAGCAGCCTCAGGGGCTTCTACCAAGAGACCCAGTACTTC.